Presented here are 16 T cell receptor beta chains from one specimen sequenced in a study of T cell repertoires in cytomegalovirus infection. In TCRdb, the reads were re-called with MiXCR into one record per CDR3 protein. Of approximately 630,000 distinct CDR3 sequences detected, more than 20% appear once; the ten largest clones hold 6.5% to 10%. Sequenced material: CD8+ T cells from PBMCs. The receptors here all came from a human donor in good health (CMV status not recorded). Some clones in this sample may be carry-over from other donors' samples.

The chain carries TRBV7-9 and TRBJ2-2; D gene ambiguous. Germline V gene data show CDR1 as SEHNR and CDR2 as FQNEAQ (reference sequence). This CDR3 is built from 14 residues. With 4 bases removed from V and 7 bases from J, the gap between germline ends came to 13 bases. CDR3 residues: CASSSGDGGGELFF. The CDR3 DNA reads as TGTGCCAGCAGCTCGGGCGATGGTGGCGGGGAGCTGTTTTTT.

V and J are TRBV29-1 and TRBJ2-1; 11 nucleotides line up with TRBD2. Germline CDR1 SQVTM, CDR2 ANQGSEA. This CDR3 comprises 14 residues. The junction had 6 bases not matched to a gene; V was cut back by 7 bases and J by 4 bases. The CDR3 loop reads CSGLTSGGYNEQFF. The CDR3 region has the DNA TGCAGCGGTTTAACTAGCGGGGGATACAATGAGCAGTTCTTC.

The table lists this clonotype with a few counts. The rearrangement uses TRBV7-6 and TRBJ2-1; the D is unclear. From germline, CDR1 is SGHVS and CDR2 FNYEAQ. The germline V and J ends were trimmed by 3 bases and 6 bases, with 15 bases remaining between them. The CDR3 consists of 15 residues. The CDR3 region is CASSFVHGYPNEQFF. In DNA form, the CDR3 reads TGTGCCAGCAGCTTTGTGCATGGTTACCCCAATGAGCAGTTCTTC.

This CDR3 is CASSQGGDREVEQYF. CDR3 nucleotides: TGCGCCAGCAGCCAAGGCGGGGACAGGGAAGTCGAGCAGTACTTC. V is TRBV4-3 and J is TRBJ2-7; 9 nucleotides align to TRBD1. Germline CDR1 and CDR2: LGHNA and YSLEER. V lost 1 base to trimming and J lost 6 bases; unmatched junction nucleotides: 7. The CDR3 contains 15 residues.

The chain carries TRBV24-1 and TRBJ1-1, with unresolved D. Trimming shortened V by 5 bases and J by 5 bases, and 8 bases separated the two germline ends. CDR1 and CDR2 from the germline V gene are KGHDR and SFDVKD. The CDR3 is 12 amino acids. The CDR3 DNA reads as TGTGCCACCAGTGTATACGTTACTGAAGCTTTCTTT. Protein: CATSVYVTEAFF.

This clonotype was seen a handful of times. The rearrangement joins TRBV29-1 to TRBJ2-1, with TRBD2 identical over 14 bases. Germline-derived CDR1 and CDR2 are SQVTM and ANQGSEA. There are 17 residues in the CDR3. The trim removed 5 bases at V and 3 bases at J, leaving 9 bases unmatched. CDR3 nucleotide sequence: TGCAGCGTTCCGGGACTAGCGGGGGTTACTATCTACAATGAGCAGTTCTTC. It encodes CSVPGLAGVTIYNEQFF.

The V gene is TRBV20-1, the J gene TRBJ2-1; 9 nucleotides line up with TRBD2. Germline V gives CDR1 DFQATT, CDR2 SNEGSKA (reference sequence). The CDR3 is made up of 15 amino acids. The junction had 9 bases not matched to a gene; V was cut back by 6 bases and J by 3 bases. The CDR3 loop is CSAEKGLADYNEQFF. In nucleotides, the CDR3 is TGCAGTGCCGAGAAGGGACTAGCAGACTACAATGAGCAGTTCTTC.

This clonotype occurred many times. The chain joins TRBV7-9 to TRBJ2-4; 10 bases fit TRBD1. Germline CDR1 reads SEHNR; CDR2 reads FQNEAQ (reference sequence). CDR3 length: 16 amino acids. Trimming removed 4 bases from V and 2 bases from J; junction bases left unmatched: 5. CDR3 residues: CASSSRTGGTKNIQYF. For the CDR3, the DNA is TGTGCCAGCAGCTCCCGGACAGGGGGAACCAAAAACATTCAGTACTTC.

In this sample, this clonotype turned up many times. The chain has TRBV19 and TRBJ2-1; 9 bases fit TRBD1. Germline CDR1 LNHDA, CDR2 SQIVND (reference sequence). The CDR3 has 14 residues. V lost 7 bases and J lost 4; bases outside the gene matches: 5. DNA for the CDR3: TGTGCCAGTAAAAGACAGGGGGGATACAATGAGCAGTTCTTC. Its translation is CASKRQGGYNEQFF.

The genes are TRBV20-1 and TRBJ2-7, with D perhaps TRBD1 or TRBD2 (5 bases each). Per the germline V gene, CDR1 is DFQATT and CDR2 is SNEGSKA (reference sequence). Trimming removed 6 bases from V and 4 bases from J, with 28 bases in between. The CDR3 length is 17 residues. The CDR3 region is CSAVRGGSPLKSYEQYF. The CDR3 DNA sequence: TGCAGTGCAGTGCGTGGGGGTTCCCCTCTTAAATCGTACGAGCAGTACTTC.

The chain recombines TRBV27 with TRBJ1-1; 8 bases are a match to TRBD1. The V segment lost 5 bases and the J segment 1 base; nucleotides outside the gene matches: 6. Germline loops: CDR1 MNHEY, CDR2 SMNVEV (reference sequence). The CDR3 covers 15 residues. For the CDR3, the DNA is TGTGCCAGCAGTACCCGGGACAGGCCGAACACTGAAGCTTTCTTT. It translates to CASSTRDRPNTEAFF.

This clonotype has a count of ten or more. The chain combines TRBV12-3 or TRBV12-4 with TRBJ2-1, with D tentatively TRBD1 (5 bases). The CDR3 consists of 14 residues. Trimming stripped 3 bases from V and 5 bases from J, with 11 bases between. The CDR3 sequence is CASSLPGSHNEQFF. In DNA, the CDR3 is TGTGCCAGCAGTTTGCCAGGGTCCCACAATGAGCAGTTCTTC.

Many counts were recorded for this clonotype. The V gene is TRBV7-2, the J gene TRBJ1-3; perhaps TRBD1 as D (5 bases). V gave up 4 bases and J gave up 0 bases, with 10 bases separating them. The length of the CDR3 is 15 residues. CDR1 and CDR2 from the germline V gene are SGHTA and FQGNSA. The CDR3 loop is CASSWGPNSGNTIYF. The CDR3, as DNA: TGTGCCAGCAGCTGGGGACCGAACTCTGGAAACACCATATATTTT. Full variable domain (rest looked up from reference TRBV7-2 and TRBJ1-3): GAGVSQSPSNKVTEKGKDVELRCDPISGHTALYWYRQSLGQGLEFLIYFQGNSAPDKSGLPSDRFSAERTGGSVSTLTIQRTQQEDSAVYLCASSWGPNSGNTIYFGEGSWLTVV.

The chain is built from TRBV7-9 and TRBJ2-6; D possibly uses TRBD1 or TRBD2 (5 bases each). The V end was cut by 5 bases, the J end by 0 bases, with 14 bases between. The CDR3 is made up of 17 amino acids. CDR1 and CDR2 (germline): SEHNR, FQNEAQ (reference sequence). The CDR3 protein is CASSDSGPNSGANVLTF. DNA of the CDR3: TGTGCCAGCAGCGACAGCGGCCCCAACTCTGGGGCCAACGTCCTGACTTTC.

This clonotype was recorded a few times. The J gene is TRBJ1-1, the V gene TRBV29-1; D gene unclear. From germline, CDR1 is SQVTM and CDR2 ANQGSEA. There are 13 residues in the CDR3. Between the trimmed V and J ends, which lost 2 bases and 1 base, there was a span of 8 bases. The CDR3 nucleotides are TGCAGCGTTGAAAACAGCAAGAACACTGAAGCTTTCTTT. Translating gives CSVENSKNTEAFF.

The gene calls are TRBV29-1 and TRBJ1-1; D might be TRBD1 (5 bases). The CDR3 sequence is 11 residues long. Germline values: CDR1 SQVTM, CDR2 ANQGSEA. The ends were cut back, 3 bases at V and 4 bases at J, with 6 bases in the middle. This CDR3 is CSVDRATEAFF. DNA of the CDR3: TGCAGCGTTGACAGGGCCACTGAAGCTTTCTTT.